A selection of T cell receptor beta chains follows, all from one sample in a study of blood T cell repertoires in COVID-19. The data were produced by immunoSEQ multiplex PCR, yet TCRdb's version contains in-frame clones alone and is incomplete. The repertoire consists of 250,000 to 350,000 clones, with over 80% occurring once and the leading ten covering around 3.7%. The sample comprised peripheral blood. The source of these receptors is a woman between 50 and 59 years old with active or convalescent COVID-19. Each CDR3 is given with its conserved first and last residue. D genes are given only for firm matches. Clone size is shown for a subset of rows, as once, few, many or a class of expanded clone.

TRBD1,few,14,TRBJ1-1,TRBV27,TGTGCCAGCAGTTCACCGGGACAGGGTGCTGAAGCTTTCTTT,CASSSPGQGAEAFF
.,.,15,TRBJ1-1,TRBV9,TGTGCCAGCAGCGTAGATTGGGCGTCGAACACTGAAGCTTTCTTT,CASSVDWASNTEAFF
.,.,15,TRBJ2-3,TRBV19,TGTGCCAGTACCCGCTCGCCGGACTATCCAGATACGCAGTATTTT,CASTRSPDYPDTQYF
.,.,16,TRBJ1-2,TRBV5-1,TGCGCCAGCAGCTTGGTTGGGGGGAAAGGTAACTATGGCTACACCTTC,CASSLVGGKGNYGYTF
TRBD1,.,15,TRBJ2-5,TRBV10-1,TGCGCCAGCAGGGCCGGGACAGGGGGAAAAGAGACCCAGTACTTC,CASRAGTGGKETQYF
.,once,14,TRBJ2-5,TRBV11-2,TGTGCCAGCAGCACGACAGGCTACCAAGAGACCCAGTACTTC,CASSTTGYQETQYF
.,.,13,TRBJ2-5,TRBV6-6,TGTGCCAGCACCGACAAAAATTCGGAGACCCAGTACTTC,CASTDKNSETQYF
TRBD2,.,18,TRBJ2-7,TRBV6-4,TGTGCCAGCAGTGAGTCCGGGACTAGCGGGAAGGTTCCCTACGAGCAGTACTTC,CASSESGTSGKVPYEQYF
TRBD1,.,14,TRBJ1-3,TRBV11-2,TGTGCCAGCAGCTGGGGACAGGGAGGAAACACCATATATTTT,CASSWGQGGNTIYF
TRBD1,.,14,TRBJ1-4,TRBV3-1/TRBV3-2,TGTGCCAGCAGCCAACCTAGACAGGGAGAAAAACTGTTTTTT,CASSQPRQGEKLFF
.,many,15,TRBJ2-1,TRBV6-5,TGTGCCAGCAGTTACGGGGTTTCGAGGGACAATGAGCAGTTCTTC,CASSYGVSRDNEQFF
.,.,13,TRBJ2-5,TRBV19,TGTGCCAGTTCTTCACAGGGCCAAGAGACCCAGTACTTC,CASSSQGQETQYF
TRBD1,few,17,TRBJ2-4,TRBV19,TGTGCCAGTAGTATTGGCCCGACAGGGGGGGCCAAAAACATTCAGTACTTC,CASSIGPTGGAKNIQYF
.,once,16,TRBJ2-2,TRBV28,TGTGCCAGCAGTTTAAGGAGTTGGTTTGAAACCGGGGAGCTGTTTTTT,CASSLRSWFETGELFF
.,.,16,TRBJ1-3,TRBV2,TGTGCCAGCAGTGATAAGGGTGGGAGCTCTGGAAACACCATATATTTT,CASSDKGGSSGNTIYF
.,.,12,TRBJ2-7,TRBV29-1,TGCAGCGTTGCAGGTCCCGGCTACGAGCAGTACTTC,CSVAGPGYEQYF
.,.,19,TRBJ2-1,TRBV21-1,TGTGCCAGCAGCAAAAGCGGGGCAAACGTCAATCCCTCCTACAATGAGCAGTTCTTC,CASSKSGANVNPSYNEQFF
.,.,14,TRBJ2-1,TRBV7-8,TGTGCCAGCAGCTTGGAGGGCTCGTACAATGAGCAGTTCTTC,CASSLEGSYNEQFF
TRBD2,.,15,TRBJ2-5,TRBV5-4,TGTGCCAGCAGCGCCGCGGGGGAGACCAAAGAGACCCAGTACTTC,CASSAAGETKETQYF
.,.,21,TRBJ1-6,TRBV5-1,TGCGCCAGCAGCTTGGACCTTCCGAGACCGGAGTTAGATTTCTATAATTCACCCCTCCACTTT,CASSLDLPRPELDFYNSPLHF
.,once,15,TRBJ2-5,TRBV7-8,TGTGCCAGCCTGGACCTGGCGAGGGGGCAAGAGACCCAGTACTTC,CASLDLARGQETQYF
TRBD1,.,17,TRBJ2-7,TRBV10-3,TGTGCCATCAGTGAGTGGGGGACAGGGGATCACCCCTACGAGCAGTACTTC,CAISEWGTGDHPYEQYF
.,.,14,TRBJ1-3,TRBV29-1,TGCAGCGTTGGAAACAGGGAATCAGGAAACACCATATATTTT,CSVGNRESGNTIYF
.,.,15,TRBJ2-1,TRBV27,TGTGCCAGCAGTTCCTGGGGCACTGGATACAATGAGCAGTTCTTC,CASSSWGTGYNEQFF
.,.,12,TRBJ1-5,TRBV15,TGTGCCACCAGCGGCAGGAATCAGCCCCAGCATTTT,CATSGRNQPQHF
TRBD1,.,17,TRBJ2-7,TRBV11-2,TGTGCCAGCAGCTTAGATCAATGGAGGACAGGGGTCTACGAGCAGTACTTC,CASSLDQWRTGVYEQYF
.,.,13,TRBJ1-2,TRBV6-5,TGTGCCAGCAGTAGAAGCGGTAACTATGGCTACACCTTC,CASSRSGNYGYTF
.,.,15,TRBJ1-5,TRBV24-1,TGTGCCACCAGTGACCCCCGACGGGTGAATCAGCCCCAGCATTTT,CATSDPRRVNQPQHF
.,.,13,TRBJ1-1,TRBV4-1,TGCGCCAGCAGCCAAGACCCTACCACTGAAGCTTTCTTT,CASSQDPTTEAFF
.,.,13,TRBJ1-2,TRBV27,TGTGCCAGCAGTTTAGCACAGGATGACGGCTACACCTTC,CASSLAQDDGYTF
TRBD1,few,14,TRBJ1-2,TRBV28,TGTGCCAGCAGGCGACAGGGGGCCTACTATGGCTACACCTTC,CASRRQGAYYGYTF
.,.,16,TRBJ1-3,TRBV7-9,TGTGCCAGCAGCTTCCTGACTGCACTCTCTGGAAACACCATATATTTT,CASSFLTALSGNTIYF
.,.,15,TRBJ1-6,TRBV14,TGTGCCAGCAGCCCCCGGCCAGGCCATAATTCACCCCTCCACTTT,CASSPRPGHNSPLHF
.,.,15,TRBJ2-3,TRBV24-1,TGTGCCACCAGTGATACGACAGCAGACGCAGATACGCAGTATTTT,CATSDTTADADTQYF
.,.,12,TRBJ1-2,TRBV2,TGTGCCAGCAGGCAGGGTAACTATGGCTACACCTTC,CASRQGNYGYTF
TRBD2,.,16,TRBJ2-7,TRBV28,TGTGCCAGCAGTTCCCGGGGAGGGACGATAACCTACGAGCAGTACTTC,CASSSRGGTITYEQYF
.,.,16,TRBJ1-2,TRBV15,TGTGCCACCAGCAGAGATAGACAGATTGTTGGCTATGGCTACACCTTC,CATSRDRQIVGYGYTF
.,.,16,TRBJ1-6,TRBV6-4,TGTGCCAGCAGTGACTCCCCGACATCAGTTAATTCACCCCTCCACTTT,CASSDSPTSVNSPLHF
.,few,11,TRBJ2-1,TRBV24-1,TGTGCCACCATGCTCGGACAAGAGCAGTTCTTC,CATMLGQEQFF
.,.,12,TRBJ1-5,TRBV24-1,TGTGCCATCCAAGAGGGCAATCAGCCCCAGCATTTT,CAIQEGNQPQHF
TRBD1,.,15,TRBJ2-7,TRBV19,TGTGCCAGTACCCTTCGACAGGGCCCTTCCTACGAGCAGTACTTC,CASTLRQGPSYEQYF
.,.,12,TRBJ1-2,TRBV3-1/TRBV3-2,TGTGCCAGTGCGACAGGAAACTATGGCTACACCTTC,CASATGNYGYTF
TRBD2,.,15,TRBJ2-5,TRBV5-1,TGCGCCAGCAGCTTGTCTGTTAGCGGGGAGGAGACCCAGTACTTC,CASSLSVSGEETQYF
.,.,14,TRBJ2-5,TRBV7-8,TGTGCCAGCAGCTTCCGGACACCCCAAGAGACCCAGTACTTC,CASSFRTPQETQYF
TRBD2,.,15,TRBJ2-1,TRBV28,TGTGCCAGCAGTCCACTAGCGGGATCCTACAATGAGCAGTTCTTC,CASSPLAGSYNEQFF
.,.,14,TRBJ2-1,TRBV11-3,TGTGCCAGCAGCTTAGGGACAGAATACAATGAGCAGTTCTTC,CASSLGTEYNEQFF
.,once,14,TRBJ1-1,TRBV5-1,TGCGCCAGCAGCTTGGTTTCGGGGAACACTGAAGCTTTCTTT,CASSLVSGNTEAFF